This is a list of T cell receptor beta chains from one sample in a study of blood T cell repertoires in COVID-19. Clones were read by immunoSEQ multiplex PCR, and TCRdb kept only the in-frame ones, dropping some. The table includes 80,000 to 90,000 clones, roughly four fifths detected once. The sequenced material came from peripheral blood. These receptors all come from a woman in her seventies with acute or convalescent COVID-19. Both conserved end residues are part of each CDR3. The order of the fields is CDR3 protein, CDR3 DNA, CDR3 length, J gene, clone size, V gene, D gene. A D gene is named only where the DNA matches it firmly. Clone sizes are given selectively: once, few, many, or a class where the clone is expanded.

cdr3_aa: CASSLTNQGVSEAFF
cdr3_nt: TGTGCCAGCAGCTTAACAAACCAGGGGGTTAGTGAAGCTTTCTTT
cdr3_length: 15
j_call: TRBJ1-1
clone_size: .
v_call: TRBV7-3
d_call: TRBD1

cdr3_aa: CASRHSNANTGELFF
cdr3_nt: TGCGCCAGCAGGCACAGTAACGCGAACACCGGGGAGCTGTTTTTT
cdr3_length: 15
j_call: TRBJ2-2
clone_size: once
v_call: TRBV5-1
d_call: .

cdr3_aa: CACRSLRGSTDTQYF
cdr3_nt: TGCGCCTGCCGCTCCCTTAGGGGTAGCACAGATACGCAGTATTTT
cdr3_length: 15
j_call: TRBJ2-3
clone_size: .
v_call: TRBV5-1
d_call: .

cdr3_aa: CASSFTGGVLEQFF
cdr3_nt: TGTGCCAGCAGTTTTACGGGGGGCGTCCTTGAGCAGTTCTTC
cdr3_length: 14
j_call: TRBJ2-1
clone_size: once
v_call: TRBV28
d_call: .

cdr3_aa: CASSMKQAGNEKLFF
cdr3_nt: TGTGCCAGTAGTATGAAGCAGGCGGGGAATGAAAAACTGTTTTTT
cdr3_length: 15
j_call: TRBJ1-4
clone_size: .
v_call: TRBV19
d_call: .

cdr3_aa: CASSPARGADYGYTF
cdr3_nt: TGTGCCAGCAGCCCGGCCCGGGGGGCGGACTATGGCTACACCTTC
cdr3_length: 15
j_call: TRBJ1-2
clone_size: .
v_call: TRBV5-4
d_call: .

cdr3_aa: CASGNLPGQGVYGYTF
cdr3_nt: TGTGCCAGCGGGAATTTACCGGGACAGGGTGTTTATGGCTACACCTTC
cdr3_length: 16
j_call: TRBJ1-2
clone_size: .
v_call: TRBV28
d_call: TRBD1

cdr3_aa: CASARASSGNTIYF
cdr3_nt: TGTGCCAGCGCGAGGGCGAGCTCTGGAAACACCATATATTTT
cdr3_length: 14
j_call: TRBJ1-3
clone_size: .
v_call: TRBV9
d_call: .

cdr3_aa: CASSEPTKTTYNEQFF
cdr3_nt: TGCGCCAGCAGTGAGCCGACAAAAACGACCTACAATGAGCAGTTCTTC
cdr3_length: 16
j_call: TRBJ2-1
clone_size: .
v_call: TRBV10-2
d_call: .

cdr3_aa: CASSQRGRGVSGANVLTF
cdr3_nt: TGCGCCAGCAGCCAAAGGGGACGGGGGGTCTCTGGGGCCAACGTCCTGACTTTC
cdr3_length: 18
j_call: TRBJ2-6
clone_size: .
v_call: TRBV4-1
d_call: TRBD2

cdr3_aa: CASSPGQGPGTEAFF
cdr3_nt: TGCGCCAGCAGCCCGGGACAGGGTCCCGGAACTGAAGCTTTCTTT
cdr3_length: 15
j_call: TRBJ1-1
clone_size: few
v_call: TRBV4-1
d_call: TRBD1